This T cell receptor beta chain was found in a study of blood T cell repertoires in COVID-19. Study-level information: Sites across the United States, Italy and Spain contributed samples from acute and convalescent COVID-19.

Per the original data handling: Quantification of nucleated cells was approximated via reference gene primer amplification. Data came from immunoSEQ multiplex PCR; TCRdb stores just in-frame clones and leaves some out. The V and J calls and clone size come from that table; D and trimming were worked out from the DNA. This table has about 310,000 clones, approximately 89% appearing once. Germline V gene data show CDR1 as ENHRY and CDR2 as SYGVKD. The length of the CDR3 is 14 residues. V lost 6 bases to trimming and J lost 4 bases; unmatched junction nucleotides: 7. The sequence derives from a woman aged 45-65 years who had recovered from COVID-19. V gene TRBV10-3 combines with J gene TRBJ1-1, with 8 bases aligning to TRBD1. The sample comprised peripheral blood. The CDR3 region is CAISSDRDGTEAFF. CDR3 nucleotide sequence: TGTGCCATCAGCTCGGACAGGGACGGCACTGAAGCTTTCTTT.